This TCR beta chain was found in a study of regulatory T cells in long-lasting Graves disease. This clonotype was seen many times. Through Arm-PCR of CDR3 regions and iRepertoire HTBI primers, TCR beta libraries were built. TCRdb called the multiplex PCR reads again in MiXCR, with one record for every CDR3 protein. The sample has hundreds of thousands of distinct CDR3 sequences, 16% seen once. The V gene's germline CDR1 is SGHAT and CDR2 FQNNGV. The CDR3 sequence is 14 residues long. The V end was cut by 6 bases, the J end by 4 bases, with 15 bases between. Time point of the sample: newly diagnosed GD, antithyroid drugs for less than 3 months. With RNA extracted from PBMCs as input, the TCR library was made. Another study also made use of these data, one on T cells in Graves' hyperthyroidism and ophthalmopathy.

V is TRBV11-2 and J is TRBJ1-1; maybe TRBD1 (6 bases). The receptor comes from a woman in her 30s with Graves disease. Material: peripheral blood mononuclear cells (PBMCs), obtained at new diagnosis, from a patient treated with antithyroid drugs. In DNA, the CDR3 is TGTGCCAGCAGAAAAGACAGGATCGGCACTGAAGCTTTCTTT. Amino acid sequence: CASRKDRIGTEAFF.